Here is one T cell receptor (beta chain) with its context. Its antigen is still unknown. This CDR3 has 15 amino acids. Germline loops: CDR1 LNHDA, CDR2 SQIVND (reference sequence). Trimming removed 6 bases from V and 3 bases from J; junction bases left unmatched: 9. Only in-frame clones appear in the TCRdb table, and some are missing; sequencing was by immunoSEQ multiplex PCR. The repertoire holds around 68,000 clones, 70% to 90% seen once, with roughly 4.8% in the top ten. Healthy donors had no documented immune events, such as infections, while sampled. These data are taken from a study of identifying expanded T cells in peripheral blood. Findings and caveats of the study: Roughly two-week clone count variance significantly increased as total template count grew. Over about two and four weeks, about 15 and 19 clones changed, versus 1.2 between replicates.

This TCR derives from a person aged 18 to 70 in good health. Material: blood. The V and J genes are TRBV19 and TRBJ2-3, with 7 bases aligning to TRBD2. In DNA form, the CDR3 reads TGTGCCAGTAGCGCCCGGGAAGCGGGAACAGATACGCAGTATTTT. This translates into CASSAREAGTDTQYF.